The 10 T cell receptor beta chains below were found in one sample sequenced in a study of tumor-infiltrating lymphocytes in primary liver carcinoma. cDNA specific to TCR beta was made from 500 ng of total RNA, with a constant-region primer employed for priming. Nested multiplex PCR, run for three rounds with slightly modified ARM-PCR, yielded TCR beta libraries. The first two PCR rounds used TRBV1-TRBV30 forward primers with a C-beta reverse primer, roughly 11 cycles each. TCRdb processed the multiplex PCR reads anew with MiXCR; each CDR3 protein has one entry. Of 48,000 or so distinct CDR3 sequences in the sample, around three quarters were seen once. The approximately 20-31 mg bulk tissue piece was not sorted before simultaneous RNA and DNA extraction. Sequencing was performed on liver tumor tissue from sampling region 3. Subset in this sample: tumor region T3, left-lateral pole. The receptors derive from a man in his forties with primary liver carcinoma and hepatitis B virus infection.

This clonotype was observed many times. The rearrangement joins TRBV6-5 to TRBJ2-3; D remains ambiguous. In germline, CDR1 is MNHEY, CDR2 SVGAGI. Trimming took 7 bases from V and 4 from J, leaving 6 bases between them. The CDR3 loop spans 11 amino acids. The CDR3 nucleotides are TGTGCCAGCATGAAGCCAGATACGCAGTATTTT. Protein product: CASMKPDTQYF.

There are a few counts of this clonotype. One base away lies a much larger clone, so this may be a sequencing read error. The genes are TRBV7-9 and TRBJ1-1; D remains unclear. V was cut by 7 bases and J by 4 bases, with 16 bases left in between. The germline gives CDR1 SEHNR, CDR2 FQNEAQ (reference sequence). The CDR3 extends over 14 amino acids. CDR3 sequence reads: CASNRETAITEAFF. As DNA, the CDR3 is TGTGCCAGCAACCGTGAGACGGCAATCACTGAAGCTTTCTTT.

Note on this clonotype: The junction shows a germline mismatch at one end, possibly a read error. The chain combines TRBV10-3 with TRBJ1-5, with 7 bases that match TRBD1. CDR1 and CDR2 (germline): ENHRY, SYGVKD. CDR3 length equals 15 residues. CDR3 region: CAISSGTVGNQPRQF. As DNA, the CDR3 is TGTGCCATCAGCTCCGGGACAGTAGGCAATCAGCCCCGGCAGTTT.

About this clonotype itself: This may be a read error: a much more frequent sequence differs by one nucleotide. The rearrangement joins TRBV5-1 to TRBJ2-1; 7 nucleotides agree with TRBD2. The germline V gene has CDR1 SGHRS and CDR2 YFSETQ. This CDR3 has 17 amino acids. The CDR3 is CASSLFSGPSSYYEQFF. As DNA, the CDR3 is TGCGCCAGCAGCTTGTTTAGCGGGCCCAGCTCCTACTATGAGCAGTTCTTC.

This clonotype has more than one count but fewer than ten. The germline gene is not matched at one end of the junction; a read error may be the cause. This rearrangement joins TRBV6-5 to TRBJ1-5; tentative D call: TRBD1 (6 bases). Germline V gene data show CDR1 as MNHEY and CDR2 as SVGAGI. CDR3 length equals 14 residues. This CDR3 is CVSRTGGFNQPQHF. Written as DNA, the CDR3 is TGTGTCAGCAGGACGGGGGGCTTTAATCAGCCCCAGCATTTT.

Points on this clonotype: With a much larger clone just one base away, this may be a read error. The rearrangement links TRBV28 to TRBJ1-1; D possibly corresponds to TRBD1 (5 bases). This CDR3 region has 13 residues. CDR1 MDHEN and CDR2 SYDVKM come from the germline V gene. In DNA, the CDR3 is TGTGCCAGCATGGCCGGGGGGAACTCTGAAGCTTTCTTT. It translates to CASMAGGNSEAFF.

This clonotype has ten or more counts. The chain couples TRBV7-9 to TRBJ2-1, with a possible D match to TRBD1 (5 bases). The CDR3 spans 18 residues. V lost 2 bases and J lost 8, with 25 bases in between. Germline assignment: CDR1 SEHNR and CDR2 FQNEAQ (reference sequence). Here the CDR3 reads CASSLSSGRDVLTDEQFF. The CDR3 DNA follows: TGTGCCAGCAGCTTAAGCTCTGGCAGGGATGTCCTTACAGATGAGCAGTTCTTC. Looking up the rest from reference TRBV7-9 and TRBJ2-1 gives the full variable domain: DTGVSQNPRHKITKRGQNVTFRCDPISEHNRLYWYRQTLGQGPEFLTYFQNEAQLEKSRLLSDRFSAERPKGSFSTLEIQRTEQGDSAMYLCASSLSSGRDVLTDEQFFGPGTRLTVL.

Notes on this clonotype: One end of the junction varies from germline; a read error may be responsible. The J gene is TRBJ1-1, the V gene TRBV12-3 or TRBV12-4; 7 nucleotides line up with TRBD1. The CDR3 is made up of 13 amino acids. The CDR3 DNA reads TGTGTCAGCAGTGTGACAGGGTTGACTGAAGCCTTCTTT. Encoded protein: CVSSVTGLTEAFF.

Worth noting for this clonotype: An end of the junction differs from the germline gene, which may be a read error. This rearrangement joins TRBV7-9 to TRBJ2-3, with 8 bases fitting TRBD2. CDR1 and CDR2 (germline): SEHNR, FQNEAQ (reference sequence). The CDR3 is 16 residues long. CDR3 region: CVSSLEAGGDTDTQYF. Here the CDR3 DNA reads TGTGTCAGCAGCTTAGAGGCGGGAGGAGACACAGATACGCAGTATTTT.

On this clonotype itself: The junction departs from germline at one end; a sequencing error may be responsible. J is TRBJ2-1 and V is TRBV10-2; no definite D call. Germline assignment: CDR1 WSHSY and CDR2 SAAADI. The CDR3 totals 15 residues. CDR3 DNA sequence: TGCGCCAACAGTGAGTCCGGTGTCGGGCACGCTGAGCAGTTCTTC. This gives the protein CANSESGVGHAEQFF.